A single sample gave rise to the 27 T cell receptor beta chains below, sequenced in a study of shared clonotypes between healthy human individuals (dated by TCRdb to the early 2020s). CD8 naive samples were obtained by positive selection for CCR7 among CD45RO-negative cells, yielding a CD45RA+CCR7+ population from which TemRA cells were excluded. Libraries were built with the immunoSEQ multiplex PCR assay. In its TCRdb copy, this immuneACCESS table keeps in-frame sequences only and misses some clones. Where compared with another copy, unresolved V genes explain less than half of these, and the others have no known cause. In all, the sample holds around 2,000,000 clones, and approximately 94% of those were seen once. 0.9% to 1.3% of the sample is held by the ten biggest clonotypes. Material: naive CD8+ T cells sorted from blood. The sample's cell subset or site label, in plain terms: CD45RA+CCR7+. The receptors originated from a man aged 18 to 30 in good health.

Only one count was recorded for this clone. The V gene is TRBV30, the J gene TRBJ2-7, with a weak D call TRBD1 (5 bases). Germline CDR1 is GTSNPN and CDR2 is SVGIG (reference sequence). The CDR3 length is 13 residues. The V end was cut by 5 bases, the J end by 4 bases, with 15 bases between. The CDR3 sequence is CAWAVGQGYEQYF. CDR3 coding DNA: TGTGCCTGGGCCGTGGGGCAGGGTTACGAGCAGTACTTC.

The chain joins TRBV4-3 to TRBJ1-2; 7 bases are shared with TRBD1. Per germline, CDR1 LGHNA and CDR2 YSLEER. The trim removed 0 bases at V and 4 bases at J, leaving 14 bases unmatched. The CDR3 runs to 18 residues. The CDR3 here is CASSQERGGTEIFYGYTF. The CDR3 nucleotides are TGCGCCAGCAGCCAAGAACGGGGGGGGACAGAGATCTTCTATGGCTACACCTTC.

This clone showed up just once. V is TRBV5-6 and J is TRBJ2-7; D gene uncertain. CDR1 SGHDT and CDR2 YYEEEE come from the germline V gene. The CDR3 length is 18 residues. Trimming removed 0 bases at V and 0 bases at J, with 19 bases between. As DNA, the CDR3 is TGTGCCAGCAGCTTGGGGACCCTGGGTTATCTGAGCTCCTACGAGCAGTACTTC. Encoded protein: CASSLGTLGYLSSYEQYF.

This clone was found once. This chain connects TRBV13 to TRBJ2-2; perhaps TRBD1 as D (6 bases). Germline CDR1 reads PRHDT; CDR2 reads FYEKMQ (reference sequence). The CDR3 is 14 residues long. Deletions cut 5 bases from V and 4 bases from J, with 11 bases between. CDR3 region: CASSQGRGTGELFF. Here the CDR3 DNA reads TGTGCCAGCAGCCAGGGGCGAGGCACCGGGGAGCTGTTTTTT.

A few counts support this clone. This chain connects TRBV5-4 to TRBJ2-7, with 7 positions matching TRBD1. The CDR3 is made up of 14 amino acids. Germline trimming cut 4 bases from V and 4 bases from J; bases unmatched to any gene: 8. Germline values: CDR1 SGHNT, CDR2 YYREEE (reference sequence). CDR3 bases: TGTGCCAGCAGCAGCAGGGGGACGGGATACGAGCAGTACTTC. It codes for CASSSRGTGYEQYF.

Comments on this clone: Other DNA sequences within the sample encode an identical CDR3. This chain joins TRBV2 and TRBJ2-7; D gene ambiguous. V was pared by 1 base and J by 1 base, with 11 bases between. Germline assignment: CDR1 SNHLY and CDR2 FYNNEI. This CDR3 has 15 amino acids. CDR3 residues: CASSEEGAPSYEQYF. Here the CDR3 DNA reads TGTGCCAGCAGTGAAGAGGGCGCGCCTTCCTACGAGCAGTACTTC.

The chain carries TRBV7-9 and TRBJ2-7; 7 nucleotides agree with TRBD1. The CDR3 is 14 amino acids. The J segment lost 6 bases and the V segment lost 5 bases, leaving 10 bases of the junction unmatched. The germline V gene has CDR1 SEHNR and CDR2 FQNEAQ (reference sequence). The CDR3: CASSPQGREAEQYF. CDR3 DNA: TGTGCCAGCAGCCCACAGGGGCGCGAGGCCGAGCAGTACTTC.

The CDR3, as DNA: TGTGCCAGCAGTGAGCAAAGCACCCCTGAGACCCAGTACTTC. This gives the protein CASSEQSTPETQYF. The rearrangement links TRBV2 to TRBJ2-5; D remains ambiguous. The V and J ends lost 3 bases and 5 bases respectively, with 13 bases between them. The germline gives CDR1 SNHLY, CDR2 FYNNEI. There are 14 residues in the CDR3.

The chain employs TRBV6-1 and TRBJ1-1; D unclear. Trimming took 5 bases from V and 5 from J, leaving 9 bases between them. The CDR3 covers 12 residues. Germline CDR1 is MNHNS and CDR2 is SASEGT. The CDR3 DNA sequence: TGTGCCAGCAGTAATGCGGGGACTGAAGCTTTCTTT. Amino acids: CASSNAGTEAFF.

V gene TRBV11-2 combines with J gene TRBJ1-2; possibly TRBD1 for D (6 bases). The germline V gene has CDR1 SGHAT and CDR2 FQNNGV. CDR3 size: 14 residues. V was shortened by 3 bases and J by 0 bases, with 8 bases between the two germline ends. As DNA, the CDR3 is TGTGCCAGCAGCTTCAGGGGAGCTAACTATGGCTACACCTTC. Residues: CASSFRGANYGYTF.

The rearrangement links TRBV4-3 to TRBJ2-7, with TRBD2 matching 7 bases. Unmatched junction bases numbered 8, after V lost 0 bases and J lost 6 bases. Germline CDR1 LGHNA, CDR2 YSLEER. The CDR3 extends over 15 amino acids. The DNA for the CDR3 is TGCGCCAGCAGCCAAGATGAGCGGACTAGTAGCGAGCAGTACTTC. This sequence encodes CASSQDERTSSEQYF.

The chain links TRBV5-4 to TRBJ2-7, with D perhaps matching TRBD1 or TRBD2 (5 bases each). The CDR3 extends over 15 amino acids. The V gene lost 2 bases and the J gene lost 3 bases, with 15 bases spanning the gap. Looked up from germline, CDR1 is SGHNT and CDR2 is YYREEE (reference sequence). CDR3 coding DNA: TGTGCCAGCAGCTTCAGGGTTGGCGGGTACTACGAGCAGTACTTC. As protein: CASSFRVGGYYEQYF.

The chain has TRBV5-4 and TRBJ2-3, with 9 bases fitting TRBD2. The CDR3 sequence is 13 residues long. The J segment lost 6 bases and the V segment lost 8 bases, leaving 7 bases of the junction unmatched. CDR1 and CDR2 (germline): SGHNT, YYREEE (reference sequence). The CDR3 nucleotides read TGTGCCAGTGGGGGCGGGAGGGCCGATACGCAGTATTTT. This sequence encodes CASGGGRADTQYF.

This chain uses TRBV30 with TRBJ2-7; tentatively, D is TRBD1 (7 bases). The germline CDR1 and CDR2 sequences are GTSNPN and SVGIG (reference sequence). The CDR3 contains 13 residues. V was cut by 8 bases and J by 0 bases, with 14 bases left in between. The CDR3 sequence is CAGEDRSSYEQYF. The CDR3 nucleotides read TGTGCCGGGGAGGACAGGTCCTCCTACGAGCAGTACTTC.

The chain joins TRBV28 to TRBJ1-1; D unclear. Germline CDR1 is MDHEN and CDR2 is SYDVKM. The germline V and J ends were trimmed by 8 bases and 6 bases, with 19 bases remaining between them. This CDR3 contains 14 residues. The CDR3 bases are TGTGCCAGCTGGGAGGCCGCATGGGAACCTGAAGCTTTCTTT. Amino acid sequence: CASWEAAWEPEAFF.

The rearrangement uses TRBV9 and TRBJ2-7, with a weak D call TRBD2 (5 bases). The germline V and J ends were trimmed by 0 bases and 5 bases, with 9 bases remaining between them. Germline lookup yields CDR1 SGDLS and CDR2 YYNGEE. The CDR3 loop spans 13 amino acids. CDR3 bases: TGTGCCAGCAGCGTAGCGGCGACTAACGAGCAGTACTTC. Protein sequence: CASSVAATNEQYF.

This chain connects TRBV5-6 to TRBJ2-3, with 8 bases aligning to TRBD2. Trimming at V came to 2 bases and at J to 2 bases, leaving 10 bases not matched to a gene. CDR1 is SGHDT, CDR2 YYEEEE, per germline. The CDR3 has 17 residues. As DNA, the CDR3 is TGTGCCAGCAGCTTCTTTGTAGCGGGGTTAATCACAGATACGCAGTATTTT. This translates into CASSFFVAGLITDTQYF.

This chain links TRBV2 with TRBJ1-2; D might be TRBD1 (5 bases). Trimming left V 7 bases short and J 7 bases short, with 22 bases between. This CDR3 comprises 15 residues. Germline V gene lookup returns CDR1 SNHLY and CDR2 FYNNEI. The CDR3, as DNA: TGTGCCAGCACTGGGGGACGACAAGAAGGATTTGGCTACACCTTC. It is translated as CASTGGRQEGFGYTF.

The chain links TRBV9 to TRBJ2-7; possible D gene TRBD1, 5 bases. The CDR3 contains 14 residues. The V gene's germline CDR1 is SGDLS and CDR2 YYNGEE. V dropped 0 bases and J dropped 3 bases, with 10 bases sitting between them. The CDR3 sequence: CASSVATTGYEQYF. CDR3 DNA: TGTGCCAGCAGCGTAGCTACAACAGGCTACGAGCAGTACTTC.

Points on this clone: Other DNA sequences in this sample translate to the same CDR3. The chain is built from TRBV9 and TRBJ2-1; the D is unclear. Germline V CDR1 and CDR2: SGDLS, YYNGEE. The CDR3 runs to 14 residues. Between the trimmed V and J ends, which lost 0 bases and 5 bases, there was a span of 9 bases. The DNA for the CDR3 is TGTGCCAGCAGCGTAGAAACGGGTGACAATGAGCAGTTCTTC. Its protein is CASSVETGDNEQFF.

The V call is TRBV5-6, the J call TRBJ2-7; D gene uncertain. The germline gives CDR1 SGHDT, CDR2 YYEEEE. V lost 3 bases, J lost 4 bases, and 17 bases lay in between. This CDR3 comprises 15 residues. The CDR3 spells CASSSKRVPVYEQYF. The CDR3 bases are TGTGCCAGCAGCTCCAAAAGAGTCCCGGTTTACGAGCAGTACTTC.

This chain connects TRBV27 to TRBJ1-2; D is unresolved. Per germline, CDR1 MNHEY and CDR2 SMNVEV (reference sequence). V shed 5 bases and J shed 4 bases, with 17 bases lying between them. This CDR3 is 15 amino acids long. The CDR3 reads CASSTDPTLLYGYTF. The CDR3 nucleotides are TGTGCCAGCAGTACGGACCCCACCCTCCTCTATGGCTACACCTTC.

The chain couples TRBV6-1 to TRBJ1-3; D uncertain. Per germline, CDR1 MNHNS and CDR2 SASEGT. V lost 10 bases to trimming and J lost 3 bases, with 13 bases between them. The CDR3 is 13 residues long. This CDR3 reads CAIQTWGGNTIYF. CDR3 coding DNA: TGTGCCATCCAGACCTGGGGTGGAAACACCATATATTTT.

V and J are TRBV15 and TRBJ2-3, with D possibly being TRBD1 (6 bases). The V gene's germline CDR1 is LNHNV and CDR2 YYDKDF (reference sequence). V lost 3 bases and J 2 bases, leaving 12 bases between the germline ends. This CDR3 comprises 15 residues. The CDR3 sequence: CATSSTGSDTDTQYF. CDR3 DNA: TGTGCCACCAGCAGTACAGGGTCTGACACAGATACGCAGTATTTT.

The table lists this clone with a count of one. V usage is TRBV27 and J usage is TRBJ2-7; D uncertain. Germline V lookup: CDR1 MNHEY, CDR2 SMNVEV (reference sequence). This CDR3 comprises 13 residues. Deletions cut 5 bases from V and 6 bases from J, with 14 bases between. The CDR3 DNA follows: TGTGCCAGCAGTCCCTCCTCGTATGGCGAGCAGTACTTC. Protein sequence: CASSPSSYGEQYF.

The chain combines TRBV6-1 with TRBJ2-7; 7 bases are a match to TRBD1. Germline values: CDR1 MNHNS, CDR2 SASEGT. The V segment lost 3 bases and the J segment 3 bases; nucleotides outside the gene matches: 8. The CDR3 length is 15 residues. The CDR3 DNA reads as TGTGCCAGCAGTGATTGGGGACAGTCACACTACGAGCAGTACTTC. Translating gives CASSDWGQSHYEQYF.

The V gene is TRBV5-1, the J gene TRBJ1-4; D remains unclear. CDR1 is SGHRS, CDR2 YFSETQ, per germline. This CDR3 contains 16 residues. V was pared by 5 bases and J by 3 bases, with 17 bases between. The CDR3 reads CASRASGGSANEKLFF. CDR3 in DNA: TGCGCCAGCAGGGCTTCGGGTGGGAGTGCTAATGAAAAACTGTTTTTT.